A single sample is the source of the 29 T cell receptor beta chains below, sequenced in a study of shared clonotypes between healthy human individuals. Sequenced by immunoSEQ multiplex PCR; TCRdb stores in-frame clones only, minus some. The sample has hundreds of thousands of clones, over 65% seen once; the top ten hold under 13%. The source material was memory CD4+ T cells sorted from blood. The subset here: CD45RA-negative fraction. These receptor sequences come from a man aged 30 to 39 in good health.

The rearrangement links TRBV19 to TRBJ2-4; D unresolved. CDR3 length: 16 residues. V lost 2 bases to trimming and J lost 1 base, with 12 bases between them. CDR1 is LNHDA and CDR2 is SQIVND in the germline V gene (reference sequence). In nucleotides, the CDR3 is TGTGCCAGTAGTATACCGCTTAGTAAGGCCAAAAACATTCAGTACTTC. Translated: CASSIPLSKAKNIQYF.

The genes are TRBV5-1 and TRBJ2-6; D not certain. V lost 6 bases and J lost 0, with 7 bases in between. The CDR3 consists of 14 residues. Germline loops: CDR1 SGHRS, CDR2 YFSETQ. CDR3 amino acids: CASKNPSGANVLTF. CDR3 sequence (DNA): TGCGCCAGCAAGAACCCCTCTGGGGCCAACGTCCTGACTTTC.

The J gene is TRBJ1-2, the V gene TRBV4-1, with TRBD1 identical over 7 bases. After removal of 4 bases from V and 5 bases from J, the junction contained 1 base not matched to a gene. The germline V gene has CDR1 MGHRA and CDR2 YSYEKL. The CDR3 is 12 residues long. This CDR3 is CASSLTGYGYTF. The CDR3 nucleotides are TGCGCCAGCAGCCTGACAGGGTATGGCTACACCTTC.

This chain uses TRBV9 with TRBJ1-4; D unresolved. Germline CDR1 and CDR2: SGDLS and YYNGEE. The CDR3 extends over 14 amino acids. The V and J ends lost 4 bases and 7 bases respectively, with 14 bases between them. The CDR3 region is CASSKTGLGEKLFF. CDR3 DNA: TGTGCCAGCAGCAAGACCGGGCTTGGTGAAAAACTGTTTTTT.

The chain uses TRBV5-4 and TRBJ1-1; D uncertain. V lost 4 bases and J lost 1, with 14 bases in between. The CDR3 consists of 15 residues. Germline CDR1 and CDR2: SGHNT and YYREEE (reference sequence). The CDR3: CASSPPFHRNTEAFF. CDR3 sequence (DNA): TGTGCCAGCAGCCCGCCTTTCCATAGGAACACTGAAGCTTTCTTT.

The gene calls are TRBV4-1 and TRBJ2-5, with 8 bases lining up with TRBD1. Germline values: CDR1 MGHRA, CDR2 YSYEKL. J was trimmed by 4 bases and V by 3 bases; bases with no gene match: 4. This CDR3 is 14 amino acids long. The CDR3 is CASSHVDRAETQYF. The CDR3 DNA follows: TGCGCCAGCAGCCATGTGGACAGGGCAGAGACCCAGTACTTC.

CDR3 loop: CASSGLAGTSTDTQYF. In DNA, the CDR3 is TGCGCCAGCAGCGGATTAGCGGGAACTAGCACAGATACGCAGTATTTT. V is TRBV5-1 and J is TRBJ2-3; 8 positions agree with TRBD2. V lost 4 bases, J lost 0 bases, and 7 bases stayed unmatched. Germline loops: CDR1 SGHRS, CDR2 YFSETQ. The CDR3 runs to 16 residues.

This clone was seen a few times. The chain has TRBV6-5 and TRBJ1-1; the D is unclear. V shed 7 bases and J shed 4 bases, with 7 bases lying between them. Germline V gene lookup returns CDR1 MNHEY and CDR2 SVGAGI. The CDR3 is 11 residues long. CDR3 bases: TGTGCCAGCACCCAAGGCACTGAAGCTTTCTTT. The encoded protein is CASTQGTEAFF.

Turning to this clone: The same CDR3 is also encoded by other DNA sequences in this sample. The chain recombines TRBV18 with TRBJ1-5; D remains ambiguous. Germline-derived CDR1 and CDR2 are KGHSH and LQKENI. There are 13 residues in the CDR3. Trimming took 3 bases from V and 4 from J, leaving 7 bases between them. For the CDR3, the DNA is TGTGCCAGCTCACCGGGTCAGAATCAGCCCCAGCATTTT. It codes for CASSPGQNQPQHF.

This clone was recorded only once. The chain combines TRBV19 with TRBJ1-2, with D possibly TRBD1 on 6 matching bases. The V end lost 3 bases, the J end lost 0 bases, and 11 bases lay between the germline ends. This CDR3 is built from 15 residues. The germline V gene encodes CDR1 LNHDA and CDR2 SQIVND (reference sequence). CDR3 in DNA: TGTGCCAGTAGTATCACAGGGCGAGCTAACTATGGCTACACCTTC. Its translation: CASSITGRANYGYTF.

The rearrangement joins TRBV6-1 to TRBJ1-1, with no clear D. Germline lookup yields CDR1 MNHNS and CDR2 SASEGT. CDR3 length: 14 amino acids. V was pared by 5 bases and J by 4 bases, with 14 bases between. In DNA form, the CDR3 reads TGTGCCAGCAGTCCGAGTGTGGGTCGCACTGAAGCTTTCTTT. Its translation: CASSPSVGRTEAFF.

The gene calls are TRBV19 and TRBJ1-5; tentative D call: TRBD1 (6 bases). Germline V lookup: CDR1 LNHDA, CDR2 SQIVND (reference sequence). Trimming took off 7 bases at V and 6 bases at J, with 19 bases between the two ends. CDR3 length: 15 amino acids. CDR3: CASTPRGARGQPQHF. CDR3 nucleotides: TGTGCCAGTACCCCACGGGGGGCGCGAGGTCAGCCCCAGCATTTT.

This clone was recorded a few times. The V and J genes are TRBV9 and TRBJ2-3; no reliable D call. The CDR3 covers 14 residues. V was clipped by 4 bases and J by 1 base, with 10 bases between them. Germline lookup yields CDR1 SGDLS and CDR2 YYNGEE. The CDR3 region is CASSTSPGTDTQYF. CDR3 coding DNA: TGTGCCAGCAGCACGAGCCCAGGCACAGATACGCAGTATTTT.

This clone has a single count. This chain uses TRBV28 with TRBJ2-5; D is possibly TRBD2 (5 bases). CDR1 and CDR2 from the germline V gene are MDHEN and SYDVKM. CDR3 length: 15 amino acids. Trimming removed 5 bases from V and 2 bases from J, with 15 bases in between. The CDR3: CASSVGGGGQETQYF. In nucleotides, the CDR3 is TGTGCCAGCAGTGTAGGTGGAGGAGGACAAGAGACCCAGTACTTC.

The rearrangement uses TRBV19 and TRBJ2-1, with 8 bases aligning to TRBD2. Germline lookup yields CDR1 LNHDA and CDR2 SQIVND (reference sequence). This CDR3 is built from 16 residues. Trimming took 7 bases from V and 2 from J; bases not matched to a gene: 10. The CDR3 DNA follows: TGTGCCAGTACAAACAGGCGGGGGGCCACCTACAATGAGCAGTTCTTC. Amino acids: CASTNRRGATYNEQFF. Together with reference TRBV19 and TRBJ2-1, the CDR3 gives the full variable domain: DGGITQSPKYLFRKEGQNVTLSCEQNLNHDAMYWYRQDPGQGLRLIYYSQIVNDFQKGDIAEGYSVSREKKESFPLTVTSAQKNPTAFYLCASTNRRGATYNEQFFGPGTRLTVL.

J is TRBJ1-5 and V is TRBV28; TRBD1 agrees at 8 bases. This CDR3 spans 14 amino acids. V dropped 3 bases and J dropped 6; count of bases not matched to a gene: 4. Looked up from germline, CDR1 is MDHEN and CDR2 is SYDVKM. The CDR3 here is CASSLAGGVQPQHF. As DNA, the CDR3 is TGTGCCAGCAGTTTGGCAGGGGGCGTTCAGCCCCAGCATTTT.

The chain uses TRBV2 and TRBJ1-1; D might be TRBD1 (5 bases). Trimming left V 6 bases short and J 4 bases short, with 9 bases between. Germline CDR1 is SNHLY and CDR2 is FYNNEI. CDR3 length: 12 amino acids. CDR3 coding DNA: TGTGCCAGCAGGTGGGGGACCACTGAAGCTTTCTTT. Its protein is CASRWGTTEAFF.

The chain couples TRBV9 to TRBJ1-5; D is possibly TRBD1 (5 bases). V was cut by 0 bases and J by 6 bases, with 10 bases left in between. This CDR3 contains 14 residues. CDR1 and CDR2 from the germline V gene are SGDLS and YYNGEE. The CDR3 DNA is TGTGCCAGCAGCGTAGGGGGGTATAGTCAGCCCCAGCATTTT. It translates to CASSVGGYSQPQHF. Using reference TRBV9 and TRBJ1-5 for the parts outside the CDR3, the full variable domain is DSGVTQTPKHLITATGQRVTLRCSPRSGDLSVYWYQQSLDQGLQFLIQYYNGEERAKGNILERFSAQQFPDLHSELNLSSLELGDSALYFCASSVGGYSQPQHFGDGTRLSIL.

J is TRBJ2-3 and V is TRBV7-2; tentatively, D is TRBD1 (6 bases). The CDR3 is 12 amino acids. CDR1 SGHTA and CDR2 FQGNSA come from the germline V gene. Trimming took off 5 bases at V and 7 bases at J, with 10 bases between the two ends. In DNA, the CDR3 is TGTGCCAGCAGCACAGACAGGAATACGCAGTATTTT. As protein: CASSTDRNTQYF.

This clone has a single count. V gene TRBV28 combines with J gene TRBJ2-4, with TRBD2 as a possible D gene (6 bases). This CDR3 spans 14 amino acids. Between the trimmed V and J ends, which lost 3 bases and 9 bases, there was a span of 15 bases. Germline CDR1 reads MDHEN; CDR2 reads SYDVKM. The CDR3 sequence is CASSFPGSSPIQYF. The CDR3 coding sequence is TGTGCCAGCAGTTTCCCCGGGAGTAGTCCCATTCAGTACTTC.

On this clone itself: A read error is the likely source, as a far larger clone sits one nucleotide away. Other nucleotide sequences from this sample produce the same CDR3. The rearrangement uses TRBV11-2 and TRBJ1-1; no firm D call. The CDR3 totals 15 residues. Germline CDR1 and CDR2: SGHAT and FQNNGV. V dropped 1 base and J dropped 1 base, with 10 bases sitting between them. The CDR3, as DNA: TGTGCCAGCAGCTTAGGTGTGGTAGGGAACACTGAAGCTTTCTTT. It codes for CASSLGVVGNTEAFF.

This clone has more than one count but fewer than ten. The CDR3 bases are TGTGCCAGCTCACCCCAATCCGGGGAGCTGTTTTTT. Protein product: CASSPQSGELFF. V and J are TRBV18 and TRBJ2-2; D not resolved. The CDR3 contains 12 residues. Germline V gene sequence: CDR1 KGHSH, CDR2 LQKENI. With 3 bases removed from V and 6 bases from J, the gap between germline ends came to 5 bases.

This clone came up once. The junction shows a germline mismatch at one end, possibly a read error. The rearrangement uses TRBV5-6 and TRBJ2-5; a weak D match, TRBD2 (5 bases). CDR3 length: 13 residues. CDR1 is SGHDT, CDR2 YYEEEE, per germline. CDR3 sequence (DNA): TGTGCCAGCAGCTCCAACCTCGGGGAGACCCGGTACTTC. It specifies CASSSNLGETRYF.

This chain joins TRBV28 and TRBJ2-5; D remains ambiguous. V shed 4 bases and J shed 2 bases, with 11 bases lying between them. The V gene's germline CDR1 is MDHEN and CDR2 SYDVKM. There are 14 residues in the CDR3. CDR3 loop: CASSSHVGQETQYF. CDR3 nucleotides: TGTGCCAGCAGTTCTCACGTCGGACAAGAGACCCAGTACTTC.

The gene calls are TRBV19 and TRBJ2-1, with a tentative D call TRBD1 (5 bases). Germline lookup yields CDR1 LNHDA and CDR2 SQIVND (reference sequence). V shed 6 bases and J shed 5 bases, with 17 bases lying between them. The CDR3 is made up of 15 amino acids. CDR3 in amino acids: CASSKARAGDNEQFF. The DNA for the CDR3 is TGTGCCAGTAGCAAGGCCAGGGCTGGCGACAATGAGCAGTTCTTC.

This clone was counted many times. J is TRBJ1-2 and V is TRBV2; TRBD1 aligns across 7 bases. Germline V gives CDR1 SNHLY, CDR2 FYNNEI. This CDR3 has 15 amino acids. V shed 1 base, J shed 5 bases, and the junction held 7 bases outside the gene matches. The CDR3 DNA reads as TGTGCCAGCAGTGAAGGAGTCAGGGGGGGGTATGGCTACACCTTC. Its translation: CASSEGVRGGYGYTF.

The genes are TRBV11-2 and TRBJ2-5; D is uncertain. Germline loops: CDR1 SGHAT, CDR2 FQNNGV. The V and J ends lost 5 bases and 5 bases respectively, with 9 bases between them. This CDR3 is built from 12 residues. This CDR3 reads CASSQTTETQYF. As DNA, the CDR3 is TGTGCCAGCAGCCAGACCACTGAGACCCAGTACTTC.

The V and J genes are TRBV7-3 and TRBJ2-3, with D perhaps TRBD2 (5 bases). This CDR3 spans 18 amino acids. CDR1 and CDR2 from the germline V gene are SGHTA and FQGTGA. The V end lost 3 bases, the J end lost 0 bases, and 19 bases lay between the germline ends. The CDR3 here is CASSFGLGSDSSTDTQYF. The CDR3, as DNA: TGTGCCAGCAGCTTCGGTTTGGGGTCGGACTCTAGCACAGATACGCAGTATTTT.

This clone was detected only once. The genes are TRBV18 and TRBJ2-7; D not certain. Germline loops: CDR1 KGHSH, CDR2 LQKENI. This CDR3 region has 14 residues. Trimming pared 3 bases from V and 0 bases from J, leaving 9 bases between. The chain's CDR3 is CASSPRTSSYEQYF. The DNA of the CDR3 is TGTGCCAGCTCACCCCGGACCAGCTCCTACGAGCAGTACTTC.